The 22 T cell receptor beta chains given below trace back to one sample, sequenced in a study of shared clonotypes between healthy human individuals. Produced via immunoSEQ multiplex PCR; TCRdb's table is partial and in-frame only. Of 1.5 million to 1.9 million clones listed, 98% are singletons. The sample comprised naive CD4+ T cells sorted from blood. Subset described: CD45RA+ positively selected. These receptors came from a young man in good health.

This clone was observed a single time. The V call is TRBV18, the J call TRBJ2-1; D not resolved. The germline CDR1 and CDR2 sequences are KGHSH and LQKENI. V dropped 5 bases and J dropped 7 bases, with 6 bases sitting between them. The CDR3 sequence is 11 residues long. The CDR3 nucleotides read TGTGCCAGCTCAACCGGGAATGAGCAGTTCTTC. This codes for CASSTGNEQFF.

To note about this clone: Other DNA sequences within the sample encode an identical CDR3. The genes are TRBV28 and TRBJ1-4, with D uncertain. The length of the CDR3 is 14 residues. Germline values: CDR1 MDHEN, CDR2 SYDVKM. Trimming left V 3 bases short and J 0 bases short, with 5 bases between. For the CDR3, the DNA is TGTGCCAGCAGTTTCTCAACAACTAATGAAAAACTGTTTTTT. This codes for CASSFSTTNEKLFF.

V and J are TRBV5-4 and TRBJ1-5; 8 nucleotides line up with TRBD1. The V gene end was trimmed by 4 bases and the J gene end by 5 bases; junction bases not matched to a gene: 2. This CDR3 comprises 13 residues. Germline values: CDR1 SGHNT, CDR2 YYREEE (reference sequence). CDR3 protein: CASSVDRDQPQHF. The CDR3 DNA reads TGTGCCAGCAGCGTGGACAGGGATCAGCCCCAGCATTTT.

This clone was observed once. The chain joins TRBV27 to TRBJ2-1; 10 nucleotides align to TRBD2. CDR3 size: 19 residues. Trimming cost V 5 bases and J 7 bases; bases outside gene matches: 20. Germline CDR1 MNHEY, CDR2 SMNVEV (reference sequence). CDR3: CASSLEPVGLAGVGNEQFF. Written as DNA, the CDR3 is TGTGCCAGCAGTCTCGAACCAGTGGGGCTAGCGGGAGTGGGGAATGAGCAGTTCTTC.

There are a few counts of this clone. The rearrangement uses TRBV19 and TRBJ2-2; 10 bases fit TRBD2. The CDR3 contains 14 residues. V gave up 7 bases and J gave up 6 bases; unmatched junction bases: 5. Per the germline V gene, CDR1 is LNHDA and CDR2 is SQIVND (reference sequence). CDR3 bases: TGTGCCAGTAAAGCGGGAGGGCCCTCCGGGGAGCTGTTTTTT. Residues: CASKAGGPSGELFF. Full variable domain (missing parts from reference TRBV19 and TRBJ2-2): DGGITQSPKYLFRKEGQNVTLSCEQNLNHDAMYWYRQDPGQGLRLIYYSQIVNDFQKGDIAEGYSVSREKKESFPLTVTSAQKNPTAFYLCASKAGGPSGELFFGEGSRLTVL.

The CDR3 protein is CASSESWAKQLYEQYF. CDR3 nucleotide sequence: TGTGCCAGCAGTGAATCCTGGGCAAAACAACTCTACGAGCAGTACTTC. J is TRBJ2-7 and V is TRBV2; D gene ambiguous. The V end was cut by 2 bases, the J end by 3 bases, with 17 bases between. Germline V gives CDR1 SNHLY, CDR2 FYNNEI. CDR3 length: 16 amino acids.

The chain combines TRBV7-2 with TRBJ2-7; no clear D gene. V was trimmed by 0 bases and J by 2 bases, leaving 14 bases between them. This CDR3 is 16 amino acids long. Germline V CDR1 and CDR2: SGHTA, FQGNSA. The CDR3, as DNA: TGTGCCAGCAGCTTAGCGAGGTCTACTCGGCCCTACGAGCAGTACTTC. Translation: CASSLARSTRPYEQYF.

This clone was seen once. The chain recombines TRBV11-1 with TRBJ2-7, with 10 bases fitting TRBD2. The CDR3 contains 17 residues. The V gene's germline CDR1 is SGHAT and CDR2 FQDESV (reference sequence). Germline trimming cut 5 bases from V and 0 bases from J; bases unmatched to any gene: 10. CDR3 DNA: TGTGCCAGCAGCAGGCAGCGGGAGGGCCTGGTCTCCTACGAGCAGTACTTC. Its translation: CASSRQREGLVSYEQYF.

V usage is TRBV6-1 and J usage is TRBJ1-2; 8 bases fit TRBD1. The CDR3 loop spans 15 amino acids. V lost 2 bases, J lost 4 bases, and 6 bases stayed unmatched. Germline V gene lookup returns CDR1 MNHNS and CDR2 SASEGT. The CDR3: CASSEFGRGLYGYTF. CDR3 coding DNA: TGTGCCAGCAGTGAATTTGGCAGGGGGCTCTATGGCTACACCTTC.

The chain couples TRBV28 to TRBJ1-2; tentatively, D is TRBD1 (6 bases). The germline gives CDR1 MDHEN, CDR2 SYDVKM. V lost 2 bases and J 8 bases, leaving 24 bases between the germline ends. This CDR3 has 17 residues. CDR3 loop: CASSLTFHGSGVTGYTF. CDR3 in DNA: TGTGCCAGCAGTTTAACTTTCCATGGGTCAGGGGTGACAGGCTACACCTTC.

This clone was recorded once. This rearrangement joins TRBV2 to TRBJ1-4; D ambiguous. Trimming stripped 5 bases from V and 8 bases from J, with 6 bases between. Germline lookup yields CDR1 SNHLY and CDR2 FYNNEI. The CDR3 runs 11 residues. CDR3 region: CASSLGEKLFF. The CDR3 DNA sequence: TGTGCCAGCAGTTTAGGGGAAAAACTGTTTTTT.

The V call is TRBV5-6, the J call TRBJ2-3, with TRBD2 identical over 11 bases. CDR1 and CDR2 (germline): SGHDT, YYEEEE. The junction had 8 bases not matched to a gene; V was cut back by 0 bases and J by 2 bases. The CDR3 extends over 18 amino acids. CDR3 DNA sequence: TGTGCCAGCAGCTTGGAACCGTTAGCGGGAGGGTACACAGATACGCAGTATTTT. Its translation: CASSLEPLAGGYTDTQYF.

Concerning this clone: Distinct nucleotide sequences in the sample also encode this CDR3. The chain uses TRBV19 and TRBJ2-5; unclear D gene. Germline V gene data show CDR1 as LNHDA and CDR2 as SQIVND (reference sequence). Between the trimmed V and J ends, which lost 3 bases and 4 bases, there was a span of 3 bases. The CDR3 runs to 11 residues. The chain's CDR3 is CASSIRETQYF. The CDR3 region has the DNA TGTGCCAGTAGTATCAGAGAGACCCAGTACTTC. The full variable domain, in which reference TRBV19 and TRBJ2-5 provide the parts outside the CDR3, is DGGITQSPKYLFRKEGQNVTLSCEQNLNHDAMYWYRQDPGQGLRLIYYSQIVNDFQKGDIAEGYSVSREKKESFPLTVTSAQKNPTAFYLCASSIRETQYFGPGTRLLVL.

V usage is TRBV5-4 and J usage is TRBJ1-2; tentatively, D is TRBD1 (5 bases). The V gene lost 3 bases and the J gene lost 4 bases, with 13 bases spanning the gap. CDR3 size: 14 residues. Germline assignment: CDR1 SGHNT and CDR2 YYREEE (reference sequence). The CDR3 region is CASSSEGRAYGYTF. As DNA, the CDR3 is TGTGCCAGCAGCTCAGAGGGCAGGGCCTATGGCTACACCTTC.

As concerns this clone: The same CDR3 also results from other DNA sequences found in this sample. This chain connects TRBV27 to TRBJ2-7, with 11 bases that match TRBD2. V was pared by 6 bases and J by 4 bases, with 2 bases of the junction left unmatched. This CDR3 has 13 amino acids. The germline V gene has CDR1 MNHEY and CDR2 SMNVEV (reference sequence). CDR3 residues: CASSGTSGYEQYF. The CDR3 region has the DNA TGTGCCAGCAGCGGGACTAGCGGTTACGAGCAGTACTTC.

This clone was counted a few times. The sample has other DNA sequences that encode this CDR3 too. The chain has TRBV9 and TRBJ1-1; D call uncertain. Germline V CDR1 and CDR2: SGDLS, YYNGEE. The CDR3 sequence is 13 residues long. Trimming left V 0 bases short and J 0 bases short, with 3 bases between. This CDR3 reads CASSVVVNTEAFF. The CDR3 DNA is TGTGCCAGCAGCGTAGTCGTGAACACTGAAGCTTTCTTT.

The chain links TRBV28 to TRBJ2-7; D remains ambiguous. CDR3 length: 14 amino acids. V was cut by 6 bases and J by 0 bases, with 12 bases left in between. Germline CDR1 and CDR2: MDHEN and SYDVKM. The CDR3 coding sequence is TGTGCCAGCAGACCACCTTTGAGCTCCTACGAGCAGTACTTC. Its protein is CASRPPLSSYEQYF.

V and J are TRBV5-8 and TRBJ2-5; possible D gene TRBD2, 5 bases. Per the germline V gene, CDR1 is SGHTS and CDR2 is YDEGEE. V was cut by 0 bases and J by 2 bases, with 5 bases left in between. The CDR3 loop spans 13 amino acids. This chain's CDR3 is CASSLGGQETQYF. The CDR3 bases are TGTGCCAGCAGCTTGGGAGGGCAAGAGACCCAGTACTTC. Complete variable domain (other parts from reference TRBV5-8 and TRBJ2-5): EAGVTQSPTHLIKTRGQQATLRCSPISGHTSVYWYQQALGLGLQFLLWYDEGEERNRGNFPPRFSGRQFPNYSSELNVNALELEDSALYLCASSLGGQETQYFGPGTRLLVL.

Of note for this clone: This sample includes further DNA sequences coding for the same CDR3. V and J are TRBV11-3 and TRBJ2-1, with 10 bases lining up with TRBD2. CDR1 is SGHNT and CDR2 is YENEEA in the germline V gene. The CDR3 sequence is 15 residues long. V shed 0 bases and J 6 bases; nucleotides not matched to a gene: 2. The CDR3 DNA follows: TGTGCCAGCAGCTTAGATCTAGCGGGGGCCAATGAGCAGTTCTTC. This encodes CASSLDLAGANEQFF.

The chain joins TRBV4-1 to TRBJ1-4, with D hard to call. Per germline, CDR1 MGHRA and CDR2 YSYEKL. The V end lost 1 base, the J end lost 1 base, and 4 bases lay between the germline ends. There are 14 residues in the CDR3. The CDR3 bases are TGCGCCAGCAGCCAAGTGGGAACTAATGAAAAACTGTTTTTT. This gives the protein CASSQVGTNEKLFF.

The V call is TRBV15, the J call TRBJ2-7, with 8 nucleotides matching TRBD1. Germline-derived CDR1 and CDR2 are LNHNV and YYDKDF (reference sequence). The length of the CDR3 is 16 residues. The J segment lost 0 bases and the V segment lost 1 base, leaving 5 bases of the junction unmatched. The CDR3 protein is CATSRGGTGSSYEQYF. CDR3 DNA: TGTGCCACCAGCAGAGGGGGGACAGGCAGCTCCTACGAGCAGTACTTC.

This clone was recorded once. The chain combines TRBV6-1 with TRBJ2-7; maybe TRBD1 (5 bases). V was clipped by 3 bases and J by 3 bases, with 15 bases between them. The CDR3 totals 15 residues. CDR1 is MNHNS and CDR2 is SASEGT in the germline V gene. Written as DNA, the CDR3 is TGTGCCAGCAGTGATCCTCGACAGCAATACTACGAGCAGTACTTC. Encoded protein: CASSDPRQQYYEQYF.